This passage covers 22 T cell receptor beta chains from one sample sequenced in a study of blood T cells in healthy people across ages. Through a sample-barcoded 5' primer and a J-beta primer mix, a second PCR was run for about 6 to 11 cycles. TCRdb recomputed calls from the 5' RACE reads with MiXCR, one row per CDR3 protein. Among hundreds of thousands of distinct CDR3 sequences listed, 36% were seen once. Sequencing was done on a sample of blood. These receptors all stem from a man between 18 and 35 years old in good health.

The rearrangement uses TRBV5-8 and TRBJ1-4, with 7 bases identical to TRBD1. The germline V gene encodes CDR1 SGHTS and CDR2 YDEGEE. V was pared by 3 bases and J by 5 bases, with 10 bases of the junction left unmatched. This CDR3 spans 16 amino acids. DNA for the CDR3: TGTGCCAGCAGCTCCGACAAGGGACAGAGAAATGAAAAACTGTTTTTT. This codes for CASSSDKGQRNEKLFF. The full variable domain, rest sourced from reference TRBV5-8 and TRBJ1-4, is EAGVTQSPTHLIKTRGQQATLRCSPISGHTSVYWYQQALGLGLQFLLWYDEGEERNRGNFPPRFSGRQFPNYSSELNVNALELEDSALYLCASSSDKGQRNEKLFFGSGTQLSVL.

V and J are TRBV10-2 and TRBJ2-1; D unclear. CDR1 is WSHSY and CDR2 is SAAADI in the germline V gene. This CDR3 is built from 14 residues. Trimming pared 2 bases from V and 5 bases from J, leaving 10 bases between. The CDR3 DNA follows: TGCGCCAGCAGTGAGGCCCCGGAAAACAATGAGCAGTTCTTC. It yields the protein CASSEAPENNEQFF.

This clonotype was seen a handful of times. The rearrangement uses TRBV20-1 and TRBJ2-3, with TRBD1 identical over 10 bases. Germline assignment: CDR1 DFQATT and CDR2 SNEGSKA (reference sequence). The CDR3 contains 15 residues. The trim removed 1 base at V and 4 bases at J, leaving 5 bases unmatched. The DNA for the CDR3 is TGCAGTGCTAGAGCCCGGACAGGGGGGTCAGATACGCAGTATTTT. Translation gives CSARARTGGSDTQYF.

This clonotype was picked up many times. This chain connects TRBV14 to TRBJ2-3, with D perhaps matching TRBD1 (5 bases). The CDR3 length is 15 residues. Trimming removed 1 base at V and 6 bases at J, with 14 bases between. Germline loops: CDR1 SGHDN, CDR2 FVKESK. CDR3 coding DNA: TGTGCCAGCAGCCAAGTTCCGAGTCGACAGGATACGCAGTATTTT. Amino acids: CASSQVPSRQDTQYF.

The rearrangement uses TRBV5-6 and TRBJ1-4; D is uncertain. Germline V gene data show CDR1 as SGHDT and CDR2 as YYEEEE. This CDR3 is 12 amino acids long. Trimming left V 7 bases short and J 10 bases short, with 14 bases between. The CDR3 coding sequence is TGTGCCAGCCATAATAGGCCCGGAAAACTGTTTTTT. Amino acids: CASHNRPGKLFF.

V is TRBV12-3 or TRBV12-4 and J is TRBJ1-6, with D perhaps matching TRBD1 (6 bases). This CDR3 has 17 residues. V shed 1 base and J shed 5 bases, with 15 bases lying between them. The CDR3 nucleotides read TGTGCCAGCAGTTTAGAACCGGGGGCGAGAAATAATTCACCCCTCCACTTT. Its protein is CASSLEPGARNNSPLHF.

J is TRBJ2-4 and V is TRBV12-3 or TRBV12-4, with TRBD1 identical over 7 bases. This CDR3 has 12 amino acids. J lost 12 bases, V lost 6 bases, and 8 bases had no gene match. The CDR3 sequence: CASSPTKGAQYF. The DNA for the CDR3 is TGTGCCAGCAGCCCAACCAAGGGGGCTCAGTACTTC.

This clonotype appeared a few times. The rearrangement joins TRBV7-2 to TRBJ1-1; TRBD1 matches at 10 bases. CDR1 and CDR2 (germline): SGHTA, FQGNSA. The CDR3 extends over 14 amino acids. Trimming took 6 bases from V and 1 from J; bases not matched to a gene: 2. The CDR3: CASRTGGPNTEAFF. For the CDR3, the DNA is TGTGCCAGCAGGACAGGGGGCCCGAACACTGAAGCTTTCTTT.

This clonotype turned up a few times. The V gene is TRBV9, the J gene TRBJ1-4, with TRBD1 identical over 7 bases. CDR1 is SGDLS, CDR2 YYNGEE, per germline. The CDR3 consists of 15 residues. J lost 4 bases, V lost 2 bases, and 5 bases had no gene match. The CDR3 protein is CASSVSTGRNEKLFF. CDR3 DNA: TGTGCCAGCAGCGTTTCGACAGGGCGTAATGAAAAACTGTTTTTT.

There are many counts of this clonotype. The chain uses TRBV10-3 and TRBJ1-2; 9 bases are shared with TRBD1. Germline V gives CDR1 ENHRY, CDR2 SYGVKD. The CDR3 covers 16 residues. Germline trimming cut 8 bases from V and 3 bases from J; bases unmatched to any gene: 13. The CDR3 protein is CAIGGDRVKQDYGYTF. The CDR3 DNA follows: TGTGCCATCGGGGGGGACAGGGTGAAGCAGGACTATGGCTACACCTTC.

This clonotype was seen a handful of times. The chain carries TRBV11-2 and TRBJ2-2, with D possibly being TRBD2 (5 bases). Trimming removed 0 bases from V and 4 bases from J, with 9 bases in between. Germline lookup yields CDR1 SGHAT and CDR2 FQNNGV. The CDR3 is 15 residues long. The CDR3 loop reads CASSLEGRGTGELFF. Written as DNA, the CDR3 is TGTGCCAGCAGCTTAGAAGGGAGAGGCACCGGGGAGCTGTTTTTT.

CDR3 sequence (DNA): TGCAGCGTTGACCGCGGGGTCGGCACAGATACGCAGTATTTT. Translating it yields CSVDRGVGTDTQYF. This chain links TRBV29-1 with TRBJ2-3; TRBD2 might be the D (6 bases). The germline V gene encodes CDR1 SQVTM and CDR2 ANQGSEA. V was pared by 3 bases and J by 1 base, with 11 bases between. This CDR3 contains 14 residues.

This clonotype has more than one count but fewer than ten. The chain uses TRBV20-1 and TRBJ2-1; 15 bases line up with TRBD2. J gave up 2 bases and V 1 base, and 18 bases lay outside the gene matches. CDR1 is DFQATT and CDR2 is SNEGSKA in the germline V gene (reference sequence). This CDR3 has 22 residues. CDR3 nucleotide sequence: TGCAGTGCTAGAGGCTTCCGGCCGGGACTAGCGGGGGGCCGTATCCCCTACAATGAGCAGTTCTTC. Translation gives CSARGFRPGLAGGRIPYNEQFF.

This clonotype was counted a few times. The V call is TRBV25-1, the J call TRBJ2-7; 7 nucleotides match TRBD1. This CDR3 has 16 residues. The V and J ends lost 6 bases and 2 bases, in that order; junction bases with no gene match: 13. Germline loops: CDR1 MGHDK, CDR2 SYGVNS. The CDR3 region is CASSRTGVGKTYEQYF. The CDR3 nucleotides are TGTGCCAGCAGCCGGACAGGAGTAGGTAAAACCTACGAGCAGTACTTC.

In this sample, this clonotype turned up once. The chain joins TRBV5-4 to TRBJ2-2; D is ambiguous. The CDR3 spans 16 residues. Germline CDR1 is SGHNT and CDR2 is YYREEE (reference sequence). Deletions cut 4 bases from V and 0 bases from J, with 13 bases between. This chain's CDR3 is CASSRSRGANTGELFF. CDR3 sequence (DNA): TGTGCCAGCAGCCGTTCCAGAGGCGCGAACACCGGGGAGCTGTTTTTT.

CDR3 bases: TGCGCCAGCAGCCAGAGGGTCCAGGGTCTCGAGTTGAGTGAGCAGTTCTTC. Encoded protein: CASSQRVQGLELSEQFF. The V call is TRBV4-3, the J call TRBJ2-1; D tentatively fits TRBD1 or TRBD2 (5 bases each). The CDR3 is made up of 17 amino acids. Germline loops: CDR1 LGHNA, CDR2 YSLEER. V lost 3 bases and J lost 9, with 24 bases in between.

The V call is TRBV2, the J call TRBJ1-2; D is ambiguous. From germline, CDR1 is SNHLY and CDR2 FYNNEI. The CDR3 has 14 residues. The V end was cut by 7 bases, the J end by 8 bases, with 20 bases between. The CDR3 reads CASTFDGPARGYTF. The DNA of the CDR3 is TGTGCCAGCACCTTCGATGGACCGGCACGGGGCTACACCTTC.

A word on this clonotype: Relative to the germline gene, one junction end is altered; a read error may explain this. The chain employs TRBV7-9 and TRBJ2-1; weak D call: TRBD1 (6 bases). The V gene's germline CDR1 is SEHNR and CDR2 FQNEAQ (reference sequence). The CDR3 consists of 13 residues. The CDR3 loop is CVSRTTGYNEQFF. Written as DNA, the CDR3 is TGTGTCAGCAGGACGACAGGATACAATGAGCAGTTCTTC.

This clonotype has just a few counts. This rearrangement joins TRBV29-1 to TRBJ2-1, with 7 bases lining up with TRBD2. V shed 7 bases and J 10 bases; nucleotides not matched to a gene: 7. In germline, CDR1 is SQVTM, CDR2 ANQGSEA. CDR3 length: 11 amino acids. This CDR3 reads CSGDGGGEQFF. CDR3 sequence (DNA): TGCAGCGGGGATGGGGGGGGAGAGCAGTTCTTC.

In this sample, this clonotype turned up many times. This sequence joins TRBV5-4 and TRBJ2-3, with 10 bases identical to TRBD2. With V trimmed by 5 bases and J by 5 bases, 8 bases remained unmatched. The CDR3 is 15 amino acids. The V gene's germline CDR1 is SGHNT and CDR2 YYREEE (reference sequence). The CDR3: CASRVAGGLGDTQYF. The DNA of the CDR3 is TGTGCCAGCAGGGTAGCGGGGGGTCTAGGAGATACGCAGTATTTT.

This clonotype was recorded only once. A much larger clone sits a single nucleotide away, making a read error possible. The V gene is TRBV4-1, the J gene TRBJ2-3, with 7 positions matching TRBD2. The CDR3 is made up of 16 amino acids. After removal of 0 bases from V and 6 bases from J, the junction contained 9 bases not matched to a gene. In germline, CDR1 is MGHRA, CDR2 YSYEKL. CDR3 DNA: TGCGCCAGCAGCCAAGAGGGGGGGACCCATGGTGATACGCAGTATTTT. Its protein is CASSQEGGTHGDTQYF.

This clonotype was counted only a few times. The rearrangement links TRBV6-5 to TRBJ1-2, with TRBD1 identical over 7 bases. Per germline, CDR1 MNHEY and CDR2 SVGAGI. The CDR3 runs to 12 residues. V dropped 5 bases and J dropped 6; count of bases not matched to a gene: 3. The CDR3 protein is CASSRQGHGYTF. CDR3 sequence (DNA): TGTGCCAGCAGTCGACAGGGCCATGGCTACACCTTC.